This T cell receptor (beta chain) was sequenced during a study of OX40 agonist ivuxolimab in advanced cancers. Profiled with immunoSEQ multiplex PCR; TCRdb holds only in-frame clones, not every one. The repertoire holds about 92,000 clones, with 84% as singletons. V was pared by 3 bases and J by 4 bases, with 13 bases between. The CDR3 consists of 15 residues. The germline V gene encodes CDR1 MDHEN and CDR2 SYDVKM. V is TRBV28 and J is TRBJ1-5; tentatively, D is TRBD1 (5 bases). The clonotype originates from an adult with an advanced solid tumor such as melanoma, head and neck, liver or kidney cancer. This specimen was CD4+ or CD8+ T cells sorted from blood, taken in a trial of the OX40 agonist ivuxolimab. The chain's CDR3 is CASSFLRGGNQPQHF. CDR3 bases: TGTGCCAGCAGTTTTTTGCGGGGGGGGAATCAGCCCCAGCATTTT.